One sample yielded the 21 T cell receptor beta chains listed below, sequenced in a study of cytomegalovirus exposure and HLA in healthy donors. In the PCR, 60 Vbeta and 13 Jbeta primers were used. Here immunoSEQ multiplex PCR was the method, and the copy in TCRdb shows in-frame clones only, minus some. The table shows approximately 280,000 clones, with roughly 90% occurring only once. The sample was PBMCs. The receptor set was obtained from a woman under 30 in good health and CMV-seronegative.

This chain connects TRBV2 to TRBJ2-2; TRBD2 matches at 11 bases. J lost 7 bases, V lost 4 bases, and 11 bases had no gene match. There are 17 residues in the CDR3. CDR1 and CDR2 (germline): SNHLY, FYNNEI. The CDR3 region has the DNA TGTGCCAGCAGTGGGACCCGGGGGACTAGCGGAGGCGGGGAGCTGTTTTTT. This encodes CASSGTRGTSGGGELFF.

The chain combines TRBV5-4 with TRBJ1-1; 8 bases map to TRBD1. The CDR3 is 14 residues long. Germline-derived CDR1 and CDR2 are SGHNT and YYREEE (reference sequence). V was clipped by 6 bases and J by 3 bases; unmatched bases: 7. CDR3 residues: CASTLGQGDTEAFF. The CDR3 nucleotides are TGTGCCAGCACCCTCGGACAGGGCGACACTGAAGCTTTCTTT.

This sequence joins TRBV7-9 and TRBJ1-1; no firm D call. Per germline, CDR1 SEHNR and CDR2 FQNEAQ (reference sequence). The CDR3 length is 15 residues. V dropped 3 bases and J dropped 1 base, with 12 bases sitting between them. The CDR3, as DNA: TGTGCCAGCAGCTTCGGTTGGGCCCCGAACACTGAAGCTTTCTTT. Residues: CASSFGWAPNTEAFF.

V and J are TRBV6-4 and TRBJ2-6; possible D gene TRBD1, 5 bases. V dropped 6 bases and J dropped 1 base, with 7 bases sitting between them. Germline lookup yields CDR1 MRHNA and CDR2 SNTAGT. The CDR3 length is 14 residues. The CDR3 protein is CASSPGSGANVLTF. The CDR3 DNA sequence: TGTGCCAGCAGCCCAGGGTCTGGGGCCAACGTCCTGACTTTC.

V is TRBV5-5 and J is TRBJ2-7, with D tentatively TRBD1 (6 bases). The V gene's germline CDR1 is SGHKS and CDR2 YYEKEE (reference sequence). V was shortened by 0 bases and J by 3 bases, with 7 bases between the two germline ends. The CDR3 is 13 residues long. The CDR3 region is CASSLDRVYEQYF. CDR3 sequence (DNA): TGTGCCAGCAGCTTGGACAGGGTCTACGAGCAGTACTTC. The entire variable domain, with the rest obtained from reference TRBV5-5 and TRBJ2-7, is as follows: DAGVTQSPTHLIKTRGQQVTLRCSPISGHKSVSWYQQVLGQGPQFIFQYYEKEERGRGNFPDRFSARQFPNYSSELNVNALLLGDSALYLCASSLDRVYEQYFGPGTRLTVT.

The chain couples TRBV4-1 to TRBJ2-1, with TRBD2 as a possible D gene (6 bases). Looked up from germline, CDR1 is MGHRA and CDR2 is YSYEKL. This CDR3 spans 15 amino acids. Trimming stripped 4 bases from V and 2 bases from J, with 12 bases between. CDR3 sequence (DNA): TGCGCCAGCAGCCCCTCTAGCGTAACCTACAATGAGCAGTTCTTC. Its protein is CASSPSSVTYNEQFF.

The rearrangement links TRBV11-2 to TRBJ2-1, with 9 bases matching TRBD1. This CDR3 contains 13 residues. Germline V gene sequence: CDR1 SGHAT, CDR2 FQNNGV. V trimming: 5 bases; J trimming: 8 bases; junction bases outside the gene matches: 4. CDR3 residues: CASSPGTGYEQFF. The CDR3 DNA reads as TGTGCCAGCAGCCCCGGGACAGGGTATGAGCAGTTCTTC.

The CDR3 DNA reads as TGCAGCGTTGAAGGGCAGACATACAATGAGCAGTTCTTC. It is translated as CSVEGQTYNEQFF. J is TRBJ2-1 and V is TRBV29-1; no clear D. Trimming shortened V by 1 base and J by 4 bases, and 8 bases separated the two germline ends. This CDR3 spans 13 amino acids. Germline V gives CDR1 SQVTM, CDR2 ANQGSEA.

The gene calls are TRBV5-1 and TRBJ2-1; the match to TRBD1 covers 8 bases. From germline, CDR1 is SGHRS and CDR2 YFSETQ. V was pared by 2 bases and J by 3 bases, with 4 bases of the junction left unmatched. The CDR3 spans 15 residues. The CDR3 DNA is TGCGCCAGCAGCTTCCGGACAGGGATCTACAATGAGCAGTTCTTC. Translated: CASSFRTGIYNEQFF.

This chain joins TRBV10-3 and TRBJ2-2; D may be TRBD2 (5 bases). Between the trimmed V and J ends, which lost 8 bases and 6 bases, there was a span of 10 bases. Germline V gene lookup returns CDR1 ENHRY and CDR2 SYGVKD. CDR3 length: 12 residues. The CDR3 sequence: CAIERRAGELFF. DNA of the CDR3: TGTGCCATCGAAAGGCGGGCCGGGGAGCTGTTTTTT.

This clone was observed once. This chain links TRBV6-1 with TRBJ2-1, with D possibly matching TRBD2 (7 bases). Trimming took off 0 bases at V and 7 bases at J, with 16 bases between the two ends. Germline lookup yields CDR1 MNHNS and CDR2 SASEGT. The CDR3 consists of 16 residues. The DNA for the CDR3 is TGTGCCAGCAGTGAAGCCGGAGGGGGGGCCTGGAATGAGCAGTTCTTC. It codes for CASSEAGGGAWNEQFF.

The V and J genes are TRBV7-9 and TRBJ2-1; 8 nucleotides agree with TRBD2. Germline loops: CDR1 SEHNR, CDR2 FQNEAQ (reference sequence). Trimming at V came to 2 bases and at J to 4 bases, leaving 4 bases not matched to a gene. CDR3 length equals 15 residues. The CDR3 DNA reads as TGTGCCAGCAGCTTATCAGGCGGGGGGTACAATGAGCAGTTCTTC. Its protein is CASSLSGGGYNEQFF.

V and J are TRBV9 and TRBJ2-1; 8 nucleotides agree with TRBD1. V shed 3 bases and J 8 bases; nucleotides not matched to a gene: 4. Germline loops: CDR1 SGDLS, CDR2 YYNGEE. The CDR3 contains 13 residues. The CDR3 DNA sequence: TGTGCCAGCAGCGCCTACAGGGGGGATGAGCAGTTCTTC. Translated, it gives CASSAYRGDEQFF.

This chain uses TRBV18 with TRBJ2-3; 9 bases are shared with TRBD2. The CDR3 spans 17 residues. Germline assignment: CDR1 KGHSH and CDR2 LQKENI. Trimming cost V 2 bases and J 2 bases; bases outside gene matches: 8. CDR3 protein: CASSPFVAGANTDTQYF. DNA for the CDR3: TGTGCCAGCTCACCATTTGTAGCGGGGGCCAACACAGATACGCAGTATTTT.

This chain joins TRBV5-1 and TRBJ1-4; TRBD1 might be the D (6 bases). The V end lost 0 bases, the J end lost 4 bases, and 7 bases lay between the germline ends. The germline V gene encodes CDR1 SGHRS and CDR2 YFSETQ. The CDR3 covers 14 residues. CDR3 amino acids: CASSLDRVNEKLFF. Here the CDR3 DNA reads TGCGCCAGCAGCTTGGACAGGGTTAATGAAAAACTGTTTTTT.

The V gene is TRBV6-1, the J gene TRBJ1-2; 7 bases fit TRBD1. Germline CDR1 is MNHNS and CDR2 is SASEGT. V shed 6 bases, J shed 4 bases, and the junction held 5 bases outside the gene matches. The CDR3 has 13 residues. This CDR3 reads CASSDRDVYGYTF. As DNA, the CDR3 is TGTGCCAGCAGCGACAGGGACGTCTATGGCTACACCTTC.

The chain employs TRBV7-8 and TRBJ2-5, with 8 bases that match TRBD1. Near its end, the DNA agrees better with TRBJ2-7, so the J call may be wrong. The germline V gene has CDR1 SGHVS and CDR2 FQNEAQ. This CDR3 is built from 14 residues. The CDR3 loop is CASSLAGQGYEQYF. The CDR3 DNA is TGTGCCAGCAGCTTAGCCGGACAGGGATACGAGCAGTACTTC.

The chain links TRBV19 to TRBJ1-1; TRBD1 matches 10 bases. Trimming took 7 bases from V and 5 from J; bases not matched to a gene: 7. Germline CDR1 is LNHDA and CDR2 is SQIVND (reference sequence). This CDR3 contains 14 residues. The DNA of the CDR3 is TGTGCCAGTATGAACGGGACAGGGGTTACTGAAGCTTTCTTT. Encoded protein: CASMNGTGVTEAFF.

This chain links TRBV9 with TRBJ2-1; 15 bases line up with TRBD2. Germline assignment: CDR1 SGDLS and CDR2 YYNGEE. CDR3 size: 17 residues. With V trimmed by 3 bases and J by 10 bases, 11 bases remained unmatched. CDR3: CASSAGTSGGSIGEQFF. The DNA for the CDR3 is TGTGCCAGCAGCGCCGGGACTAGCGGGGGGAGTATTGGGGAGCAGTTCTTC.

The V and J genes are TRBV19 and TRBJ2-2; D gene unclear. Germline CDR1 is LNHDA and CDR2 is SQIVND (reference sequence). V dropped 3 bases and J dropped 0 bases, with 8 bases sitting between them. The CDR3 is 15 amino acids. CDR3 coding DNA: TGTGCCAGTAGTATTTTCCATTCGAACACCGGGGAGCTGTTTTTT. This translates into CASSIFHSNTGELFF.

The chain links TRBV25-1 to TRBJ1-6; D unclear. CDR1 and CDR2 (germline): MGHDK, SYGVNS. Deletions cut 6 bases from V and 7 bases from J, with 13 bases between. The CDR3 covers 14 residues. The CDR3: CASSQVERNSPLHF. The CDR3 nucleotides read TGTGCCAGCAGCCAGGTGGAAAGGAATTCACCCCTCCACTTT.